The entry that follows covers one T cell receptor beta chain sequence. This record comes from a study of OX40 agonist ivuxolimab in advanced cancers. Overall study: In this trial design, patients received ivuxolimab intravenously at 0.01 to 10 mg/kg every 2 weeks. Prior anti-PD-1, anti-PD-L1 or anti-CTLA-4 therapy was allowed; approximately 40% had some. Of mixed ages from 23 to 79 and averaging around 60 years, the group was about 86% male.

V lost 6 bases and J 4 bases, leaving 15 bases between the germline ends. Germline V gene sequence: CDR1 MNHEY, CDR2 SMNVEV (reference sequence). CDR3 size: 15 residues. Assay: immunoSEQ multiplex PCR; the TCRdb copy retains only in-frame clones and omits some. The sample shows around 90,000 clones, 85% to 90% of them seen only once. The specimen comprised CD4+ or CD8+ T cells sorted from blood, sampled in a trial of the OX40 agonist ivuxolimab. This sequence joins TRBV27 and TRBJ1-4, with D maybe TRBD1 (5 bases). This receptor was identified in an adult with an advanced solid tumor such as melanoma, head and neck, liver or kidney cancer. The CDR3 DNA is TGTGCCAGCAGCCCCGGGACGGTCAATAATGAAAAACTGTTTTTT. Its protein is CASSPGTVNNEKLFF.